This record looks at one T cell receptor beta chain sequence and its context. This entry belongs to a study of technical replicates of blood from a handful of donors. V was shortened by 0 bases and J by 6 bases, with 15 bases between the two germline ends. There are 16 residues in the CDR3. CDR1 and CDR2 from the germline V gene are SGHRS and YFSETQ. Profiling relied on immunoSEQ multiplex PCR, and the TCRdb table lists in-frame clones only, not all of them. The sample lists 68,000 or so clones, approximately 89% occurring once. The V and J genes are TRBV5-1 and TRBJ2-2, with D maybe TRBD1 (6 bases). The material sequenced was PBMCs. The origin of this receptor is a human donor in good health. Some clones in this sample may be carry-over from other donors' samples. CDR3 nucleotide sequence: TGCGCCAGCAGCTTGGGAAACAGGGCTCAACCCGGGGAGCTGTTTTTT. This codes for CASSLGNRAQPGELFF. The variable domain in full, completed from reference TRBV5-1 and TRBJ2-2, reads KAGVTQTPRYLIKTRGQQVTLSCSPISGHRSVSWYQQTPGQGLQFLFEYFSETQRNKGNFPGRFSGRQFSNSRSEMNVSTLELGDSALYLCASSLGNRAQPGELFFGEGSRLTVL.